This record concerns one TCR beta chain sequence. This entry belongs to a study of blood T cell repertoires in COVID-19. The wider study: The analysed material was cDNA or gDNA that came from T cells, B-cell-depleted T cells, or PBMCs.

This CDR3 region has 15 residues. Germline lookup yields CDR1 SNHLY and CDR2 FYNNEI. Unmatched junction bases numbered 5, after V lost 6 bases and J lost 4 bases. Some clones are missing from TCRdb's copy, which holds only in-frame ones; the method was immunoSEQ multiplex PCR. The data hold tens of thousands of clones, with approximately 80% observed a single time. The genes are TRBV2 and TRBJ1-5; 11 positions agree with TRBD1. The sequenced sample was peripheral blood. This clonotype originated in a human donor in a cohort sampled during active or convalescent COVID-19. CDR3 sequence: CASSRGDRGNQPQHF. In DNA, the CDR3 is TGTGCCAGCAGCCGGGGGGACAGGGGGAATCAGCCCCAGCATTTT.